What follows is one T cell receptor beta chain and its context. As yet, its antigen is unknown. The data were obtained in a study of shared clonotypes between healthy human individuals. Overall study results and limits: A generally larger estimated richness was seen in naive subsets than in memory subsets. How much donors shared clonotypes was expected to be affected by sequencing depth.

The CDR3 consists of 14 residues. Germline V lookup: CDR1 SGHRS, CDR2 YFSETQ. V was shortened by 0 bases and J by 1 base, with 7 bases between the two germline ends. In the sorted-subset replicate PCRs, 150 to 250 ng DNA, tens of thousands of T cell genomes, was used. Assay used: immunoSEQ multiplex PCR; TCRdb lists only in-frame clones, some missing. The data contain over a million clones, roughly 96% of them singletons. Sequencing input: naive CD4+ T cells sorted from blood. Subset reported: CD45RA+ positively selected. The receptor was isolated from a man aged 25 to 40 in good health. This chain connects TRBV5-1 to TRBJ2-5, with no clear D. The chain's CDR3 is CASSLVGVQETQYF. CDR3 nucleotides: TGCGCCAGCAGCTTGGTAGGTGTCCAAGAGACCCAGTACTTC.